This record covers a single T cell receptor (beta chain). The antigen remains unidentified. Hyperthyroidism was newly diagnosed in patients aged 18 to 65 (duration under 2 months). The sample comes from a study of T cells in Graves' hyperthyroidism and ophthalmopathy. General study points: Most expanded thyroid clonotypes above 0.001 recurred in blood.

Authors of the study amplified TCR beta CDR3 regions from RNA transcripts. The HTBI primer set served for first-round RT-PCR of the TCR CDR3. TCRdb used MiXCR to reprocess the multiplex PCR reads, holding one entry per CDR3 protein. The table lists hundreds of thousands of distinct CDR3 sequences, approximately 14% of them singletons. The CDR3 is 11 residues long. Germline V lookup: CDR1 SQVTM, CDR2 ANQGSEA. The V end was cut by 4 bases, the J end by 11 bases, with 11 bases between. Sequencing input: blood. The receptor comes from a woman aged 18-29 years with Graves' hyperthyroidism. V and J are TRBV29-1 and TRBJ2-2; D ambiguous. The CDR3 loop is CSVARGGELFF. For the CDR3, the DNA is TGCAGCGTTGCCCGTGGTGGCGAGCTGTTTTTT.